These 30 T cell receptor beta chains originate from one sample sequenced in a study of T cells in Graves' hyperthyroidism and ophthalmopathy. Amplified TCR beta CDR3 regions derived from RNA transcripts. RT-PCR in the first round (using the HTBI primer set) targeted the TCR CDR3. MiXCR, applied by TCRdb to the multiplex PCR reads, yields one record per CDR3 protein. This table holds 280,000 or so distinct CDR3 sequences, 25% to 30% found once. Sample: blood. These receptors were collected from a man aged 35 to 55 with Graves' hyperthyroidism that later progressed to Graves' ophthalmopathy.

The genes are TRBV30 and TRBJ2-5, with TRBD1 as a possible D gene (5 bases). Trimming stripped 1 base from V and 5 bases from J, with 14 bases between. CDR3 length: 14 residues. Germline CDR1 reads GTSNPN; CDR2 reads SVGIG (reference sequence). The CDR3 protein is CAWSASGRRETQYF. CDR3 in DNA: TGTGCCTGGAGTGCATCAGGGCGTCGGGAGACCCAGTACTTC.

The CDR3: CASTGVEAPYEQYF. CDR3 nucleotides: TGTGCCAGCACCGGCGTCGAGGCCCCCTACGAGCAGTACTTC. The chain carries TRBV28 and TRBJ2-7, with D unresolved. CDR1 is MDHEN, CDR2 SYDVKM, per germline. The CDR3 contains 14 residues. Trimming stripped 7 bases from V and 2 bases from J, with 15 bases between.

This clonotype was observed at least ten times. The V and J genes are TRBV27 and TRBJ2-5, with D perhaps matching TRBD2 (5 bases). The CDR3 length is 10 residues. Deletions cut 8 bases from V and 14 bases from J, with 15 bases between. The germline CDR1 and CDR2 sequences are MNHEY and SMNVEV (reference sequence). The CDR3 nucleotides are TGTGCCAGCCCCAATCCCCCGGGATACTTC. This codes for CASPNPPGYF.

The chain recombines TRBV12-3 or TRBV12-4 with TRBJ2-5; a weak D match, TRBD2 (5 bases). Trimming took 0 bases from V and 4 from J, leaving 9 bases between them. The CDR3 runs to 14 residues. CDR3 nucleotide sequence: TGTGCCAGCAGTTTAGCGGGAGTCATAGAGACCCAGTACTTC. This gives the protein CASSLAGVIETQYF.

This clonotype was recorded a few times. CDR3 sequence reads: CASSSENRYEQYF. The CDR3, as DNA: TGTGCCAGCAGTTCAGAGAACAGATACGAGCAGTACTTC. The chain has TRBV28 and TRBJ2-7; D is ambiguous. CDR1 is MDHEN, CDR2 SYDVKM, per germline. Trimming removed 4 bases at V and 4 bases at J, with 11 bases between. The CDR3 is 13 amino acids.

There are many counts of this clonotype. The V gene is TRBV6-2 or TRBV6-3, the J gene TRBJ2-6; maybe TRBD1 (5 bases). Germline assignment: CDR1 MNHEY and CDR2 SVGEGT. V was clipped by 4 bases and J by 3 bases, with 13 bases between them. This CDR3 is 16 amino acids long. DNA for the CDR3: TGTGCCAGCAGTTCTACCAGGGTTTATGGGGCCAACGTCCTGACTTTC. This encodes CASSSTRVYGANVLTF.

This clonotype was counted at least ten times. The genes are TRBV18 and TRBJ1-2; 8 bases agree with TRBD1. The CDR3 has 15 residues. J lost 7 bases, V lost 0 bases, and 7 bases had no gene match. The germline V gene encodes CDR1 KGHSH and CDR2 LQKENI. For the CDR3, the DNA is TGTGCCAGCTCACCACCTATCGGACAGGGTTTTGGCTACACCTTC. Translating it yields CASSPPIGQGFGYTF. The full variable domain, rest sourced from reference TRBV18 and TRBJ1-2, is NAGVMQNPRHLVRRRGQEARLRCSPMKGHSHVYWYRQLPEEGLKFMVYLQKENIIDESGMPKERFSAEFPKEGPSILRIQQVVRGDSAAYFCASSPPIGQGFGYTFGSGTRLTVV.

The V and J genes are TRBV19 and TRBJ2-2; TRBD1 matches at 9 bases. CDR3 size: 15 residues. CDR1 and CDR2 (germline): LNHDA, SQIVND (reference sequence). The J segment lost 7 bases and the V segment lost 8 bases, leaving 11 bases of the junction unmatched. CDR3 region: CASSLTGGRDGELFF. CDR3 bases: TGTGCCAGTTCTCTAACAGGGGGCCGGGACGGGGAGCTGTTTTTT. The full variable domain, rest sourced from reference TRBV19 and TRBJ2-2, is DGGITQSPKYLFRKEGQNVTLSCEQNLNHDAMYWYRQDPGQGLRLIYYSQIVNDFQKGDIAEGYSVSREKKESFPLTVTSAQKNPTAFYLCASSLTGGRDGELFFGEGSRLTVL.

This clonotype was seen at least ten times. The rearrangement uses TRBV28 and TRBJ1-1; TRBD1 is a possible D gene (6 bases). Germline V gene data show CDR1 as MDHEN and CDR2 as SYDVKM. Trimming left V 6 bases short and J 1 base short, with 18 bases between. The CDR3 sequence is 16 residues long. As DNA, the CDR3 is TGTGCCAGCAGCTCTACCTGGCGACAGGCGAACACTGAAGCTTTCTTT. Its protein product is CASSSTWRQANTEAFF.

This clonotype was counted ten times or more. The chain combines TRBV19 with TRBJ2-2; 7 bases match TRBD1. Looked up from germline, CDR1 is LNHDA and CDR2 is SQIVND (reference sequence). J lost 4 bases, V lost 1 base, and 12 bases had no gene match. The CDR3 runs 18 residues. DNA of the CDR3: TGTGCCAGTAGTATAGGGCGGACAGGAGCCCGCGTCACCGGGGAGCTGTTTTTT. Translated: CASSIGRTGARVTGELFF.

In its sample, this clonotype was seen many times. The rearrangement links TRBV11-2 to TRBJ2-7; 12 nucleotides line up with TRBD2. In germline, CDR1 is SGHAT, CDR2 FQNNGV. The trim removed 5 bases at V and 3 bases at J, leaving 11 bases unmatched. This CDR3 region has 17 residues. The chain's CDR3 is CASSVTVGTSGYYEQYF. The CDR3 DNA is TGTGCCAGCAGCGTAACAGTAGGGACTAGCGGGTACTACGAGCAGTACTTC.

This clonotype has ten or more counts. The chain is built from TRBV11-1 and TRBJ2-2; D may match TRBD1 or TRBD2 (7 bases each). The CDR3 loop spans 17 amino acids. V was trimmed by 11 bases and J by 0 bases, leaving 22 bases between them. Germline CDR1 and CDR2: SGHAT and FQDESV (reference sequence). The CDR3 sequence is CAGQHRGGRTNTGELFF. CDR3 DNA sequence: TGTGCCGGCCAGCACAGGGGCGGGAGAACGAACACCGGGGAGCTGTTTTTT.

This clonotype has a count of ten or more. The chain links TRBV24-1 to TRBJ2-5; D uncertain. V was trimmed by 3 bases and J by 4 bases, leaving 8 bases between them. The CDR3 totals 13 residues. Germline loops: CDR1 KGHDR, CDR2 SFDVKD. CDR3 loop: CATSDPSAETQYF. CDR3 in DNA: TGTGCCACCAGTGATCCGTCGGCAGAGACCCAGTACTTC.

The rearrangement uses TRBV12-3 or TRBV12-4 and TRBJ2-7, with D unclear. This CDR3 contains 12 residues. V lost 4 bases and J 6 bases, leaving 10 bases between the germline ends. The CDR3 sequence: CASSYTFGEQYF. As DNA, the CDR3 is TGTGCCAGCAGTTACACATTCGGCGAGCAGTACTTC.

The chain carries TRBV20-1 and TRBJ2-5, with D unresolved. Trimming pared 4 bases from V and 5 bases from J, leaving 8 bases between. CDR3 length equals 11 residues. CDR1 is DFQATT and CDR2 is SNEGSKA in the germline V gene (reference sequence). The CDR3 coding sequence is TGCAGTGCTACTGCTGGGGAGACCCAGTACTTC. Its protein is CSATAGETQYF.

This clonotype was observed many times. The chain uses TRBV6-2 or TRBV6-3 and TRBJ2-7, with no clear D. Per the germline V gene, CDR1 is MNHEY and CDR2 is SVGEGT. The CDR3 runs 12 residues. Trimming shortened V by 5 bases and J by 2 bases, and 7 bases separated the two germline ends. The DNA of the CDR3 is TGTGCCAGCAGTCCACCTGCCTACGAGCAGTACTTC. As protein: CASSPPAYEQYF.

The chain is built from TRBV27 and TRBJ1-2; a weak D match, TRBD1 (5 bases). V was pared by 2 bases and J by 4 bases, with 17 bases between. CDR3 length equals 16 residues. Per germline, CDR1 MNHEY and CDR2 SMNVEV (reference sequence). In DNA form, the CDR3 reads TGTGCCAGCAGTTTAAAGGGTCGGGGCGGTCTCTATGGCTACACCTTC. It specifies CASSLKGRGGLYGYTF.

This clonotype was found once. The CDR3 spells CASSDPGGSASYNSPLHF. CDR3 bases: TGTGCCAGCAGTGACCCCGGGGGCTCGGCCTCCTATAATTCACCCCTCCACTTT. The chain recombines TRBV6-4 with TRBJ1-6; possible D gene TRBD1, 6 bases. Trimming took 2 bases from V and 0 from J, leaving 14 bases between them. There are 18 residues in the CDR3. CDR1 and CDR2 (germline): MRHNA, SNTAGT.

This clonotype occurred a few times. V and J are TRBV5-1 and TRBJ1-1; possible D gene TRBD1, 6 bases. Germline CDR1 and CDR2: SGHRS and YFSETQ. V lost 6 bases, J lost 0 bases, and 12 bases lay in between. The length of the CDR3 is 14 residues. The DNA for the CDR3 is TGCGCCAGCAAGGGGGGATTCATGAACACTGAAGCTTTCTTT. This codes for CASKGGFMNTEAFF.

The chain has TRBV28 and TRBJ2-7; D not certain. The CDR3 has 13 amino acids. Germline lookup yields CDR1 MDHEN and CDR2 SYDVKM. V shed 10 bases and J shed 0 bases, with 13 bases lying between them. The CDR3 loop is CAIGDKYSYEQYF. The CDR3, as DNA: TGTGCCATAGGAGACAAATACTCCTACGAGCAGTACTTC.

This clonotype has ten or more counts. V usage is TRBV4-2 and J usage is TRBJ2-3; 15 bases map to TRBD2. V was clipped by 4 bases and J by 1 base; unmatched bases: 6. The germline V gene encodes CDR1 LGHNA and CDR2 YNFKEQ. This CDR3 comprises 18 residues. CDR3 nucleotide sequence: TGTGCCAGCAGCCGAGGACTAGCGGGAGGGCGTGGCACAGATACGCAGTATTTT. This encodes CASSRGLAGGRGTDTQYF.

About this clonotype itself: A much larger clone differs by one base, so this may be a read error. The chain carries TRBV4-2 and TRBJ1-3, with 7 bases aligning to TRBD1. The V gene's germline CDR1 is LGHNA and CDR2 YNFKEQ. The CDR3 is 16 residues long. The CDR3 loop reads CVSSRDRDYSGNTIYF. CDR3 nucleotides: TGTGTCAGCAGCCGAGACAGGGACTACTCTGGAAACACCATATATTTT.

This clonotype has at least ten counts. CDR3 in DNA: TGTGCCAGCAGCTTAAGATCCTGGAGGAACACCGGGGAGCTGTTTTTT. Its translation is CASSLRSWRNTGELFF. The V and J genes are TRBV7-3 and TRBJ2-2; D unresolved. The V and J ends lost 1 base and 1 base respectively, with 10 bases between them. The CDR3 is 16 residues long. Per the germline V gene, CDR1 is SGHTA and CDR2 is FQGTGA. Together with reference TRBV7-3 and TRBJ2-2, the CDR3 gives the full variable domain: GAGVSQTPSNKVTEKGKYVELRCDPISGHTALYWYRQSLGQGPEFLIYFQGTGAADDSGLPNDRFFAVRPEGSVSTLKIQRTERGDSAVYLCASSLRSWRNTGELFFGEGSRLTVL.

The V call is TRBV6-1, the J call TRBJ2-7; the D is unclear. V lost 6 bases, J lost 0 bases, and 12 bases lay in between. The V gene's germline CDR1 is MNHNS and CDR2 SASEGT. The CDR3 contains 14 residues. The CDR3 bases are TGTGCCAGCAGACCTCGAGCTGCCTCCTACGAGCAGTACTTC. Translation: CASRPRAASYEQYF.

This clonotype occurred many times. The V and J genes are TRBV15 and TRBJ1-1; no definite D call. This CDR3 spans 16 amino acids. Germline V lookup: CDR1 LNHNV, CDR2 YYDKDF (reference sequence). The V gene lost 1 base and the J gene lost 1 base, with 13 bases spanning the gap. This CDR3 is CATSRGWGTENTEAFF. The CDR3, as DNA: TGTGCCACCAGCAGAGGCTGGGGAACAGAGAACACTGAAGCTTTCTTT.

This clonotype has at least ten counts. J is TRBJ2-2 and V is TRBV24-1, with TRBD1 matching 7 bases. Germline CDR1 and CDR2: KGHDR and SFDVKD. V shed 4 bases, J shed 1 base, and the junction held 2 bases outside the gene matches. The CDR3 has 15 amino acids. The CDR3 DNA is TGTGCCACCAGTGACCGGACAGGGAACACCGGGGAGCTGTTTTTT. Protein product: CATSDRTGNTGELFF.

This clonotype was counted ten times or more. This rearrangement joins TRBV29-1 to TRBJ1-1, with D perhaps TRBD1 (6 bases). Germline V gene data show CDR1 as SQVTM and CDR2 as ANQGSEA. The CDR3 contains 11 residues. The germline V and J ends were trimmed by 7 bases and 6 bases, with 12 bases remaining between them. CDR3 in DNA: TGCAGCGGAAACAGGGAGGCTGAAGCTTTCTTT. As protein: CSGNREAEAFF.

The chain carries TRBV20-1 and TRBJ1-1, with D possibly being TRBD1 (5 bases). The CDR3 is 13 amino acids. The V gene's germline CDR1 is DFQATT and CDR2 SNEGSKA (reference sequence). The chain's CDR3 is CSAREGSDTEAFF. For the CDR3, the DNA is TGCAGCGCCCGGGAGGGGTCGGACACTGAAGCTTTCTTT.

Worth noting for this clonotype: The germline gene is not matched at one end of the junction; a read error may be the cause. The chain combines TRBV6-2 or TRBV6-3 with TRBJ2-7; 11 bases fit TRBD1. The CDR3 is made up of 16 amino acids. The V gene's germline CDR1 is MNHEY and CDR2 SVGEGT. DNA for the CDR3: TGTGCCAGCAGTTACTGGATCGGACAGGGGGCTTCCGAGCGGTACTTC. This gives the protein CASSYWIGQGASERYF.

CDR3 nucleotides: TGTGCCAGCAGTAAACACCCACGGGAGACCCAGTACTTC. Amino acid sequence: CASSKHPRETQYF. The chain employs TRBV12-3 or TRBV12-4 and TRBJ2-5; D is unresolved. Trimming stripped 5 bases from V and 5 bases from J, with 12 bases between. This CDR3 has 13 amino acids.